This T cell receptor beta chain stems from a study of graft-versus-host responses after intestinal transplantation. This clone was seen just once. The antigen is unknown. The assay was immunoSEQ multiplex PCR, and TCRdb's table has in-frame clones only and misses some. The table has tens of thousands of clones, around 95% seen once. This CDR3 spans 18 amino acids. The trim removed 0 bases at V and 6 bases at J, leaving 11 bases unmatched. CDR1 SNHLY and CDR2 FYNNEI come from the germline V gene. Study findings and constraints: Where graft-donor T cell macrochimerism was present, patients had high graft-versus-host to host-versus-graft clonal ratios in allografts.

This chain uses TRBV2 with TRBJ2-3; 11 nucleotides align to TRBD2. Here the sequenced sample was unstimulated CD8+ T cells sorted from spleen or lymph node cells, taken before intestinal transplant. This TCR was recovered from a human donor who received an intestinal transplant. CDR3 residues: CASSEALGTSGAMDTQYF. In DNA form, the CDR3 reads TGTGCCAGCAGTGAAGCGCTAGGGACTAGCGGAGCCATGGATACGCAGTATTTT. Based on the CDR3 plus reference TRBV2 and TRBJ2-3, the full variable domain is EPEVTQTPSHQVTQMGQEVILRCVPISNHLYFYWYRQILGQKVEFLVSFYNNEISEKSEIFDDQFSVERPDGSNFTLKIRSTKLEDSAMYFCASSEALGTSGAMDTQYFGPGTRLTVL.